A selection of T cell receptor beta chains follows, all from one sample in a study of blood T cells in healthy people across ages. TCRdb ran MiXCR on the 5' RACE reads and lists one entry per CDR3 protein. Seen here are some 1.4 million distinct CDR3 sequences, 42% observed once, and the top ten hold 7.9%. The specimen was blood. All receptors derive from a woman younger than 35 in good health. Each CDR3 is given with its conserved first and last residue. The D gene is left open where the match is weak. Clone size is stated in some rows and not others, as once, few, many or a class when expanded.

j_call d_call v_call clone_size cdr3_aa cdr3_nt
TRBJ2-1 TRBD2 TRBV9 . CASSVGVGGRTYNEQFF TGTGCCAGCAGCGTAGGGGTTGGCGGGAGAACCTACAATGAGCAGTTCTTC
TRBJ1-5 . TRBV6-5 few CASSYSTDQPQHF TGTGCCAGCAGTTACTCGACGGATCAGCCCCAGCATTTT
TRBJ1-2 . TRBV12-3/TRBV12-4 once CASSDRRDSFNGYTF TGTGCCAGCAGTGATCGACGGGACTCCTTCAATGGCTACACCTTC
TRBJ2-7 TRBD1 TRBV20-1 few CSARSGQGLGEQYF TGCAGTGCTAGATCGGGACAGGGCTTGGGCGAGCAGTACTTC
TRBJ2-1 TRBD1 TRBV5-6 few CASSFLDRDYNEQFF TGTGCCAGCAGCTTTTTGGACAGGGACTACAATGAGCAGTTCTTC
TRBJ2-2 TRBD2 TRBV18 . CASSSPSGANTGELFF TGTGCCAGCTCATCCCCTAGCGGCGCGAACACCGGGGAGCTGTTTTTT
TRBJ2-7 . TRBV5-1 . CASSLTGQSSYEQYF TGCGCCAGCAGCTTGACCGGACAGAGCTCCTACGAGCAGTACTTC
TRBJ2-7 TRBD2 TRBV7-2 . CASSFETIGRVGEQYF TGTGCCAGCAGCTTTGAGACTATCGGGAGGGTTGGCGAGCAGTACTTC
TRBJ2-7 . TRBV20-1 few CSAGRGSYEQYF TGCAGTGCGGGCAGGGGATCCTACGAGCAGTACTTC
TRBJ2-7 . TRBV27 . CASSLYGERYEQYF TGTGCCAGCAGTTTATACGGGGAGCGCTACGAGCAGTACTTC
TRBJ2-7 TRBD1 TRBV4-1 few CASSQDDREPYEQYF TGCGCCAGCAGCCAAGATGACAGGGAACCCTACGAGCAGTACTTC
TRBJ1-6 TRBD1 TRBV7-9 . CASSISPDRGVLRNSPLHF TGTGCCAGCAGCATCTCGCCGGACAGGGGGGTGCTGCGAAATTCACCCCTCCACTTT
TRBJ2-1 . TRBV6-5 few CASSSSSGWGEQFF TGTGCCAGCAGTTCTTCTTCAGGGTGGGGCGAGCAGTTCTTC
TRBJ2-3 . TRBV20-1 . CSARDWSTDTQYF TGCAGTGCTAGAGATTGGTCCACAGATACGCAGTATTTT
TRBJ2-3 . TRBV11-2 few CASRPYGTSSHRVTQYF TGTGCCAGCCGACCCTATGGGACATCATCTCATCGGGTTACGCAGTATTTT
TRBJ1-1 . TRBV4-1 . CASSQGGRTEAFF TGCGCCAGCAGCCAGGGGGGCAGGACTGAAGCTTTCTTT
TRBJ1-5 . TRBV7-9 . CASSSTGVFDQPQHF TGTGCCAGCAGCTCGACAGGAGTGTTCGACCAGCCCCAGCATTTT
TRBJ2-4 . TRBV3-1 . CASSQGQRNIQYF TGTGCCAGCAGCCAAGGTCAACGGAACATTCAGTACTTC
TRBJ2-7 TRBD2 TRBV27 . CASSLGAGGPRTIHEQYF TGTGCCAGCAGTTTAGGGGCGGGAGGGCCACGAACCATTCACGAGCAGTACTTC
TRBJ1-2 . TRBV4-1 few CASSQGGGPNYGYTF TGCGCCAGCAGCCAAGGGGGCGGGCCGAACTATGGCTACACCTTC
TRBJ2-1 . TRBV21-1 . CARRTAYNEQFF TGTGCCAGACGGACAGCCTACAATGAGCAGTTCTTC
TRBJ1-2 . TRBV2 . CASPYDYGYTF TGTGCCAGCCCATACGACTATGGCTACACCTTC